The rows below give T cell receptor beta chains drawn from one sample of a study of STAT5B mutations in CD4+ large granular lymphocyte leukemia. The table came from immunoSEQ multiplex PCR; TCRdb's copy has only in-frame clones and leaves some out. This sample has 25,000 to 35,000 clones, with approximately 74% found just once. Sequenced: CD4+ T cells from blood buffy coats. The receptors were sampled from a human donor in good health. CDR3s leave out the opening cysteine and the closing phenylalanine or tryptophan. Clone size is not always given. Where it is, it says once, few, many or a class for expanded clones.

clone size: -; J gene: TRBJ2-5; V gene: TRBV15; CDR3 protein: ATSRDRETQY
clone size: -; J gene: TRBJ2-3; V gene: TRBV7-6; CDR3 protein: ASSLAQMGTGADTQY
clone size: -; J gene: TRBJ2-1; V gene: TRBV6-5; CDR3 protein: ASGLLGNEQF
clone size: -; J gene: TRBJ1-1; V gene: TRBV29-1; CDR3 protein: SVEEGGGNTEAF
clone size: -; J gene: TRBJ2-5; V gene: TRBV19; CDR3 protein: ASSIDRDRRAQY
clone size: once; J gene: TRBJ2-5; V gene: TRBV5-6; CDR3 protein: ASSLKETQY
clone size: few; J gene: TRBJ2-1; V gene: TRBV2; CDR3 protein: ASRVQVSSYNEQF
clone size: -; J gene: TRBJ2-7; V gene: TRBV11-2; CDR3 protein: ASSFQRSSYEQY
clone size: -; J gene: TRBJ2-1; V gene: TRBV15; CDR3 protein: ATSRETGDNEQF
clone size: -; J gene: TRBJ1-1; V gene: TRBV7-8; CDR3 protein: ASSLEQTNTEAF
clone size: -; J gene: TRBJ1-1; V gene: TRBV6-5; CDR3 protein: ASSYSMGAPTEAF
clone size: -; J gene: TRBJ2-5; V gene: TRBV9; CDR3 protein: ASSEGQLGTQY
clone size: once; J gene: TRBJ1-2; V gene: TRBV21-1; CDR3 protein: ASTRDRYGYT
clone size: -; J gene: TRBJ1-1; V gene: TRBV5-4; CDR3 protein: ASSLKVGANTEAF
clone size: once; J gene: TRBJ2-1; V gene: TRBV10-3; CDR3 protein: AIGRDRGPNEQF
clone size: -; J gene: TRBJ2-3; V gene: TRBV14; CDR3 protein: ASRAGQYTDTQY
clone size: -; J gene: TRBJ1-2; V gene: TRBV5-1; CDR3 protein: ASSLDGRLTMGGYT
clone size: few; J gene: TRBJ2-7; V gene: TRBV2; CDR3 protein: ASSRDNYEQY
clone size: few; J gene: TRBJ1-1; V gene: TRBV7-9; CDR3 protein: ASRVTEAF
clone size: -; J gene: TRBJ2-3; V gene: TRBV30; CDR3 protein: AWSAGTVTDTQY
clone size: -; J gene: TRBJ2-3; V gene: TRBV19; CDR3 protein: ATRPQASTDTQY
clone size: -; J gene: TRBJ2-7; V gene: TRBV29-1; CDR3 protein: SVGQGVEQY
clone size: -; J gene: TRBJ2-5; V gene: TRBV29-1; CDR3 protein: SVRPGQGKETQY
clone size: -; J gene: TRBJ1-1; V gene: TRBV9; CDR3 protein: ASSVATGSTSEAF
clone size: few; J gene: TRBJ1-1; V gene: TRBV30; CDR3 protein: AWKAAGVNTEAF
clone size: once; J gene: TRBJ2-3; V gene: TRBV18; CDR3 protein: ASSPSLDVAFTDTQY
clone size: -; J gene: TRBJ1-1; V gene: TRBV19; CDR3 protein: ASRSDQGLGTEAF
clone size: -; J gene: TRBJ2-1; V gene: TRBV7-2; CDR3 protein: ASSPMTSGRGEQF
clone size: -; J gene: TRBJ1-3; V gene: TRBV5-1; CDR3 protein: ASSTSSGNTIY
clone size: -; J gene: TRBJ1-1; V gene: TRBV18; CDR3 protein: ASSTDRNTEAF
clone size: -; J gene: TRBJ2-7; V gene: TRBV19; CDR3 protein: ASSTSLAGGFYEQY
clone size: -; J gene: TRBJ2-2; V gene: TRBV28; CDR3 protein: ASSLGAGVSTGELF
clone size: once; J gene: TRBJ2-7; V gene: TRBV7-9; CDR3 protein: ASSNDRGTSYEQY
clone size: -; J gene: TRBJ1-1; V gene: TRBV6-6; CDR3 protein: ASSSYSDTEAF
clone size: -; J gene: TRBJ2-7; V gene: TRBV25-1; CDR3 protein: ASRISYEQY
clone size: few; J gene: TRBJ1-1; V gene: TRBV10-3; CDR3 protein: AISGVRGVNTEAF
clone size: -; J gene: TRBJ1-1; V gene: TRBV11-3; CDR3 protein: ASSLQGNTEAF
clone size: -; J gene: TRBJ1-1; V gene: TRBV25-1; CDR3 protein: ASSEYTNGMNTEAF
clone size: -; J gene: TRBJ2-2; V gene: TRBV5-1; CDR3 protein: ASSLSPRALTGELF
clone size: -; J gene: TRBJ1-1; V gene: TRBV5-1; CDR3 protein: ASSSGTENTEAF
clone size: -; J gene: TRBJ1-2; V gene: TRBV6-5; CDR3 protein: ASSYRLSGVSGYT
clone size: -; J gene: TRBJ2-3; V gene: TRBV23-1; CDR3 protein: ASSQPGSTDTQY
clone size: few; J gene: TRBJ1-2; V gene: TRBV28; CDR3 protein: ASRRSGTNGYT
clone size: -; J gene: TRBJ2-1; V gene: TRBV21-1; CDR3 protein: ASRASNNEQF
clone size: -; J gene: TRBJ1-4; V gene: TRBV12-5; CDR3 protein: ASGLDGYRGEKLF
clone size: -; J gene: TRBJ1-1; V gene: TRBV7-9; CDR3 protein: ASSLEGPNTEAF
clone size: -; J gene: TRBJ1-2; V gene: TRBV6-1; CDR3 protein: ASSEETGLFGYT
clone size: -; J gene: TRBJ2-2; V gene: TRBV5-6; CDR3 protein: ASRATVRDTGELF
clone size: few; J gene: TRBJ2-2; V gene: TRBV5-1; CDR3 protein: ASSLAVRTNTGELF
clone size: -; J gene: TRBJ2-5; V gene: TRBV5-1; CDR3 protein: ASSSGLVTAAAQY
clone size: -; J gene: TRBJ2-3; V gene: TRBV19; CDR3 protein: ASSIEDTDTQY
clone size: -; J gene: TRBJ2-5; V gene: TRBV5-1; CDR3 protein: ASVSTSGRASGETQY
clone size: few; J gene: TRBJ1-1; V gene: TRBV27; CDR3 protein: ASREGGRTEAF
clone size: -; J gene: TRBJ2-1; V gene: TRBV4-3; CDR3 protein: ASSQSGRNNEQF
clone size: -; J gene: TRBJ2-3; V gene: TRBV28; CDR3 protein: ASKGGFHTDTQY
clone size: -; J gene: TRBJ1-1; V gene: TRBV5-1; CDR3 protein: ASSLEFLRGANTEAF
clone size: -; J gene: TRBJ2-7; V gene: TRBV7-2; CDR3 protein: ASSTGQFYEQY
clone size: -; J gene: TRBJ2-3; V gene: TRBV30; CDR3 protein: AWSRGLAEDTQY
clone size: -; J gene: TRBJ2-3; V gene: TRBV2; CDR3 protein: ASSPNLPGTSGRTDTQY
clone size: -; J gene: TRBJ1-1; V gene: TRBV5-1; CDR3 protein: ASSLGENTEAF